This record covers a single T cell receptor (beta chain). The sample comes from a study of blood T cell repertoires in COVID-19. About the study: Samples taken during acute and convalescent COVID-19 were collected in the United States, Italy and Spain. In each case, the material was cDNA or gDNA derived from T cells, B-cell-depleted T cells, or PBMCs.

Participants were aged about 18 to 90 years, lived in over 20 US areas, and enrolled virtually. Cohort allocation depended upon clinical history that participants reported. The repertoire was sequenced with immunoSEQ multiplex PCR; TCRdb's copy has only in-frame clones and lacks some. The table lists 150,000 to 200,000 clones, around four fifths of them singletons, with 10% to 15% in the top ten. V lost 5 bases, J lost 4 bases, and 17 bases lay in between. The CDR3 loop spans 15 amino acids. The germline V gene has CDR1 SGHAT and CDR2 FQNNGV. The sequenced sample was PBMCs or T cells enriched from blood (not recorded which). The chain employs TRBV11-2 and TRBJ1-2; D unresolved. The sequence was obtained from a man aged 35 to 55 who had recovered from COVID-19. The CDR3 reads CASSLGGRSSYGYTF. In DNA form, the CDR3 reads TGTGCCAGCAGCCTCGGCGGCCGCTCCTCCTATGGCTACACCTTC.